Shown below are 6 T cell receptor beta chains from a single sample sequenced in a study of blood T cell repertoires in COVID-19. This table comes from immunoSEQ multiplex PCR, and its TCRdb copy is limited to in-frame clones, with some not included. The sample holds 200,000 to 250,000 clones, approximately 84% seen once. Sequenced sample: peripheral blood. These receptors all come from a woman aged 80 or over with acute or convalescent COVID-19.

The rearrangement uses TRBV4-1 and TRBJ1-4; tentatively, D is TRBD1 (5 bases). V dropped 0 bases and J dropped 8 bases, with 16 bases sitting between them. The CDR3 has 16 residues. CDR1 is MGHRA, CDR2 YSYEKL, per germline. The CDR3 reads CASSQDAGRLGEKLFF. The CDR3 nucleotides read TGCGCCAGCAGCCAAGATGCGGGGCGTCTGGGGGAAAAACTGTTTTTT.

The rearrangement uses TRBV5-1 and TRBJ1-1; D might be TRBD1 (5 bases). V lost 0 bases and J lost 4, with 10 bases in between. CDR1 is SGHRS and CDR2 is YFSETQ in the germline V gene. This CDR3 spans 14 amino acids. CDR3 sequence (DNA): TGCGCCAGCAGCTTGGGTTCAGGGTTCACTGAAGCTTTCTTT. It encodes CASSLGSGFTEAFF.

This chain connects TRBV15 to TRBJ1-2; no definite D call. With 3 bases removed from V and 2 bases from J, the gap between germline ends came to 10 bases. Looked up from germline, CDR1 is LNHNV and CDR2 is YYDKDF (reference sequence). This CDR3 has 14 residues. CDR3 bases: TGTGCCACCAGCAGCTCTAGAGGCAACTATGGCTACACCTTC. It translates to CATSSSRGNYGYTF.

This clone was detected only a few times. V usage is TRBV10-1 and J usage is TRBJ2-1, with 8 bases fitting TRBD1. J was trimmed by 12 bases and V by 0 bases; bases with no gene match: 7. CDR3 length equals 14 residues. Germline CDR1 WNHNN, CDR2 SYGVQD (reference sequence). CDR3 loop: CASSESSGGEGQFF. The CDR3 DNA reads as TGCGCCAGCAGTGAGTCCTCAGGGGGCGAAGGGCAGTTCTTC.

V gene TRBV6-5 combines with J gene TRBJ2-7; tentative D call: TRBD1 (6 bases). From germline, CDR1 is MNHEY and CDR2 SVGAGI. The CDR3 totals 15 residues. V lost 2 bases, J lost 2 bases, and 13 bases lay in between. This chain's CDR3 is CASSYVEGVAYEQYF. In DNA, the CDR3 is TGTGCCAGCAGTTACGTCGAGGGGGTCGCCTACGAGCAGTACTTC.

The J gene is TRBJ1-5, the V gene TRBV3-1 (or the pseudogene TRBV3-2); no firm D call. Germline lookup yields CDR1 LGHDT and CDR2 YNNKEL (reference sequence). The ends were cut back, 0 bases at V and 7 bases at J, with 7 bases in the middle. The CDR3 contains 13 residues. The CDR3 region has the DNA TGTGCCAGCAGCCAAGACAGGTTCCAGCCCCAGCATTTT. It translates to CASSQDRFQPQHF.